The subject of this entry is one T cell receptor (beta chain). The repertoire was sequenced with immunoSEQ multiplex PCR; TCRdb's copy has only in-frame clones and lacks some. This table has around 7,000 clones, 70% to 90% appearing once. These data are taken from a study of blood T cell repertoires in COVID-19. Turning to the study itself: Spain, Italy and the United States supplied samples that represented acute and convalescent COVID-19. Nucleic acid was either cDNA or gDNA, and it came from T cells, B-cell-depleted T cells, or PBMCs.

The V end was cut by 5 bases, the J end by 0 bases, with 12 bases between. Germline CDR1 and CDR2: SGHKS and YYEKEE (reference sequence). The CDR3 length is 15 residues. The sequenced material came from peripheral blood. The rearrangement links TRBV5-5 to TRBJ2-1; D not certain. This receptor was obtained from a human donor with active COVID-19. The donor label of this sample is uncertain. CDR3 bases: TGTGCCAGCAGTTCAGACTGGAGCTCCTACAATGAGCAGTTCTTC. Translating gives CASSSDWSSYNEQFF.